This TCR beta chain stems from a study of T-cell memory formation after mild COVID-19. About the study: There were largely donor-specific TCR clusters. Broader study findings: Among CD4+ contracting clones, most were CM and EM, and CD8+ ones EMRA. Cross-reactive memory seemingly joined, as some responding clones were found in pre-infection memory. Day 15 to 85 contracting clones showed balanced CD4/CD8; later expanders leaned CD4+.

MiXCR, applied by TCRdb to the 5' RACE reads, yields one record per CDR3 protein. The data contain about 200,000 distinct CDR3 sequences, about 17% of them singletons. A word on this clonotype: Its antigen is as yet unknown.

The TCR originated in an adult woman who had mild COVID-19 (a few samples of this study predate the infection). Cell type and time point are not known. Input material: PBMCs or a T cell subset sorted from them (not recorded which).

The CDR3 DNA sequence: TGTGCCAGCAGAGATGGGGTTTCTGGGGCCAACGTCCTGACTTTC. Amino acids: CASRDGVSGANVLTF. The genes are TRBV6-5 and TRBJ2-6; no clear D gene. Trimming left V 6 bases short and J 1 base short, with 10 bases between. The CDR3 is 15 residues long. Per germline, CDR1 MNHEY and CDR2 SVGAGI.